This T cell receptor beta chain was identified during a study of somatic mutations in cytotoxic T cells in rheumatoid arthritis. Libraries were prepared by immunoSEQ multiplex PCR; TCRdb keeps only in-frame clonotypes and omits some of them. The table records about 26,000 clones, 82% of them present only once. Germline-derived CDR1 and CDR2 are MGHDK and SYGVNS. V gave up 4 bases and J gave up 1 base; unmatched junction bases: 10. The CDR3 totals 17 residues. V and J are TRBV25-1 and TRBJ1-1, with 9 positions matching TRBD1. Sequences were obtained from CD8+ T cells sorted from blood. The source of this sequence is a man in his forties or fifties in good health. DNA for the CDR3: TGTGCCAGCAGTGGGGGACAGGGAAAGGGCGGGAACACTGAAGCTTTCTTT. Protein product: CASSGGQGKGGNTEAFF.